Listed below are T cell receptor beta chains from one sample, sequenced in a study of T cells in Graves' hyperthyroidism and ophthalmopathy. Using its own MiXCR run on the multiplex PCR reads, TCRdb lists one record per CDR3 protein. The table lists 550,000 to 850,000 distinct CDR3 sequences, 18% of them singletons. Sequencing used blood. These receptors came from a woman in her forties or fifties with Graves' hyperthyroidism that later progressed to Graves' ophthalmopathy. Each CDR3 is given with its conserved first and last residue. D genes are given only for firm matches. Where a row states a size, it is once, few, many or the class of an expanded clone; other rows omit it.

J gene	clone size	D gene	V gene	CDR3 DNA	CDR3 protein
TRBJ2-3	many	TRBD2	TRBV11-3	TGTGCCAGCAGCTTGGAGCCAGCGGGGAACTCAGATACGCAGTATTTT	CASSLEPAGNSDTQYF
TRBJ2-1	NA	TRBD1	TRBV5-1	TGCGCCAGCAGACCTAAAACAGGGGGCGCTTCCTACAATGAGCAGTTCTTC	CASRPKTGGASYNEQFF
TRBJ2-7	many	NA	TRBV20-1	TGCAGTGCCAGGGGGGGTAATCCCTACGAGCAGTACTTC	CSARGGNPYEQYF
TRBJ1-1	NA	TRBD1	TRBV5-4	TGTGCCAGCAGCTTGAGGACAGGGCCAGAAGCTGAAGCTTTCTTT	CASSLRTGPEAEAFF
TRBJ1-5	few	NA	TRBV12-3/TRBV12-4	TGTGCCAGCAGTTTGTGGGGTCGCAATCAGCCCCAGCATTTT	CASSLWGRNQPQHF
TRBJ2-2	NA	NA	TRBV4-2	TGTGCCAGCAGCCAAGATTTCAGGTACACCGGGGAGCTGTTTTTT	CASSQDFRYTGELFF
TRBJ1-1	many	TRBD1	TRBV5-1	TGCGCCAGCAGACTCGACAGGGGGGACACTGAAGCTTTCTTT	CASRLDRGDTEAFF
TRBJ2-3	NA	NA	TRBV3-1	TGTGCCAGCAGCCGGGGACTTGCCACTAGCACAGATACGCAGTATTTT	CASSRGLATSTDTQYF
TRBJ2-4	few	NA	TRBV7-2	TGTGCCAGCAGCCTCACCCGGGCCCTGGTAGCCAAAAACATTCAGTACTTC	CASSLTRALVAKNIQYF
TRBJ1-6	few	TRBD1	TRBV20-1	TGCAGTGCCACGGACAGGGGCGGCTCACCCCTCCACTTT	CSATDRGGSPLHF
TRBJ2-1	many	NA	TRBV11-3	TGTGCCAGCAGCGACACAAGCGGCTACAATGAGCAGTTCTTC	CASSDTSGYNEQFF
TRBJ1-2	NA	NA	TRBV27	TGTGCCAGCAGTGTAGCGTACAATTGGTATGGCTACACCTTC	CASSVAYNWYGYTF
TRBJ2-2	many	NA	TRBV7-9	TGTGCCAGCAGCTTAGCTGCCGAGTACGTGGAGCTGTTTTTT	CASSLAAEYVELFF
TRBJ2-1	many	NA	TRBV3-1	TGTGCCAGCAGCCAAGATAGGGCCATTTACAATGAGCAGTTCTTC	CASSQDRAIYNEQFF
TRBJ2-1	few	TRBD1	TRBV12-3/TRBV12-4	TGTGCCAGCAGCCCGGGACAGGGGTTGTATGAGCAGTTCTTC	CASSPGQGLYEQFF
TRBJ2-1	NA	TRBD2	TRBV4-2	TGTGCCAGCAGCCAGACTAGCGGGGGGGTGGAGGAGCAGTTCTTC	CASSQTSGGVEEQFF
TRBJ2-1	few	TRBD1	TRBV5-1	TGCGCCAGCAGCTTGGGGACAGGGTTGCACAATGAGCAGTTCTTC	CASSLGTGLHNEQFF
TRBJ1-1	many	NA	TRBV12-5	TGTGCTAGTGGTTTGCTACTCCCGGGAGCCTGGGGGAGCACTGAAGCTTTCTTT	CASGLLLPGAWGSTEAFF
TRBJ2-4	few	NA	TRBV20-1	TGCAGTGCTAGAGATCCCCGGGGTTTCGGCAAAAACATTCAGTACTTC	CSARDPRGFGKNIQYF
TRBJ1-1	NA	NA	TRBV29-1	TGCAGCGCCCTACGGCGCACCGAGCGGAGCACTGAAGCTTTCTTT	CSALRRTERSTEAFF
TRBJ2-3	NA	TRBD2	TRBV9	TGTGCCAGCAGCGCTGGGGGGACTAGCGGGGGTAGCACAGATACGCAGTATTTT	CASSAGGTSGGSTDTQYF
TRBJ2-1	NA	NA	TRBV6-1	TGTGCCAGCAGCGACACATTTTACAATGAGCAGTTCTTC	CASSDTFYNEQFF
TRBJ2-1	many	TRBD2	TRBV7-2	TGTGCCAGCAGCCCTAGGGGACGGGGGGACCATGAGCAGTTCTTC	CASSPRGRGDHEQFF
TRBJ2-3	many	NA	TRBV2	TGTGCCAGCAGTGACGGGCAGGTAGAATATACAGATACGCAGTATTTT	CASSDGQVEYTDTQYF
TRBJ1-5	NA	NA	TRBV12-5	TGTGCTAGTGGTTTGGTACCGGAGGGTGGCAATCAGCCCCAGCATTTT	CASGLVPEGGNQPQHF
TRBJ2-3	few	TRBD2	TRBV5-1	TGTGCCAGCAGCTGGGGGGGACTAGTCGGTCTTCCGGATACGCAGTATTTT	CASSWGGLVGLPDTQYF
TRBJ1-5	NA	NA	TRBV6-1	TGTGCCAGCAGTGAGATTAGTAATCAGCCCCAGCATTTT	CASSEISNQPQHF
TRBJ2-5	NA	NA	TRBV24-1	TGTGCCACCAGCCGCCCCCGGGACAACCAAGAGACCCAGTACTTC	CATSRPRDNQETQYF
TRBJ1-1	many	NA	TRBV5-1	TGCGCCAGCAGCTTTTTGCTACAGAACACTGAAGCTTTCTTT	CASSFLLQNTEAFF
TRBJ2-7	many	NA	TRBV5-1	TGCGCCAGCAGCTTGGCCCCGCGGCATGTGACAGACCTCTACGAGCAGTACTTC	CASSLAPRHVTDLYEQYF
TRBJ1-2	many	TRBD1	TRBV3-1	TGTGCCAGCAGCCAAGGACAGGGCGGCTATGGCTACACCTTC	CASSQGQGGYGYTF
TRBJ1-6	NA	NA	TRBV7-9	TGTGCCAGCAGCCCAATTTACCGGGACGGAAATTCACCCCTCCACTTT	CASSPIYRDGNSPLHF
TRBJ2-1	few	TRBD2	TRBV6-6	TGTGCCAGCAGTTACTCCACTAGCGGGGGACCAAATGAGCAGTTCTTC	CASSYSTSGGPNEQFF
TRBJ2-7	few	NA	TRBV12-3/TRBV12-4	TGTGCCAGCAGTTTAGAGCTTAACTCCTACGAGCAGTACTTC	CASSLELNSYEQYF
TRBJ1-1	NA	NA	TRBV10-3	TGTGCCATCAACGAGGGATTGTTCACTGAAGCTTTCTTT	CAINEGLFTEAFF
TRBJ2-7	once	NA	TRBV6-9	TGTGCCAGCAGTTACCGGCAGGTTTCGTCCTACGAGCAGTACTTC	CASSYRQVSSYEQYF
TRBJ2-3	many	TRBD2	TRBV5-1	TGCGCCAGCAGCTTGCTGGGACTAGCGGGGGGACCAGATACGCAGTATTTT	CASSLLGLAGGPDTQYF
TRBJ1-5	NA	TRBD1	TRBV6-1	TGTGCCAGCAGTCGAGACAGGGTGAGTCAGCCCCAGCATTTT	CASSRDRVSQPQHF